This TCR beta chain was retrieved from a study of blood T cell repertoires in COVID-19. In the study overall: Sources were T cells, B-cell-depleted T cells, or PBMCs; the material itself was cDNA or gDNA.

The authors' processing: Cell counts per sample came from amplifying reference gene primers. Libraries were prepared by immunoSEQ multiplex PCR; TCRdb keeps only in-frame clonotypes and omits some of them. The DNA gave D and trimming, while V, J and clone size come from that table. Here the sample spans approximately 180,000 clones, approximately 85% being singletons. V was pared by 5 bases and J by 0 bases, with 10 bases of the junction left unmatched. The CDR3 length is 19 residues. Germline V gives CDR1 ENHRY, CDR2 SYGVKD. This clone has more than one count but fewer than ten. The sequenced sample was peripheral blood. The clonotype was recovered from a human donor with active or convalescent COVID-19. The donor label of this sample is uncertain. This rearrangement joins TRBV10-3 to TRBJ2-2, with 12 bases matching TRBD2. The CDR3 loop reads CAISSGLAGVDSNTGELFF. The CDR3 nucleotides read TGTGCCATCAGTTCGGGACTAGCGGGCGTGGATTCGAACACCGGGGAGCTGTTTTTT.